This T cell receptor (beta chain) was found in a study of control samples from healthy donors and cancer patients. The sample holds a few counts of this clone. After removal of 5 bases from V and 2 bases from J, the junction contained 8 bases not matched to a gene. Looked up from germline, CDR1 is SGHTA and CDR2 is FQGNSA. The CDR3 sequence is 16 residues long. The assay was immunoSEQ multiplex PCR, and TCRdb's table has in-frame clones only and misses some. This table holds approximately 30,000 clones, around nine tenths found once. The TCR sequence derives from a woman in her 40s with lung cancer. Sequences were obtained from PBMCs. V usage is TRBV7-2 and J usage is TRBJ2-2, with 7 bases matching TRBD1. The CDR3 DNA sequence: TGTGCCAGCAGCCTCGAGGGGGCCAGAAACACCGGGGAGCTGTTTTTT. Translation gives CASSLEGARNTGELFF.